This T cell receptor (beta chain) was observed in a study of post-analysis software for immune sequencing data. Study information: Included among the disease courses, which were recorded for the cohort, were relapsing-remitting, secondary progressive and progressive-relapsing multiple sclerosis.

Findings of the study overall: Multiple sclerosis patients showed significantly lower normalized Chao1 diversity than controls did. When the samples were clustered directly with F measure, those that had been prepared in the same batch showed strong co-clustering.

Unique-molecular-identifier-tagged TCR beta cDNA libraries were used. A population of 1 to 10 million T cells gave rise to a few hundred thousand cDNA molecules. A single record per CDR3 protein comes from TCRdb applying MiXCR to the PCR reads. This sample has 600,000 to 750,000 distinct CDR3 sequences, with approximately 59% found just once. With respect to this clonotype: Antigen specificity is unknown.

This clonotype was obtained from a girl aged 2-10 years with multiple sclerosis. Sequenced: blood.

CDR3 protein: CASSSHSGKYEQYF. In nucleotides, the CDR3 is TGCGCCAGCAGCTCCCATAGCGGGAAATACGAGCAGTACTTC. The chain employs TRBV5-1 and TRBJ2-7; 8 nucleotides match TRBD2. Germline trimming cut 3 bases from V and 4 bases from J; bases unmatched to any gene: 6. The germline CDR1 and CDR2 sequences are SGHRS and YFSETQ. The CDR3 is made up of 14 amino acids.